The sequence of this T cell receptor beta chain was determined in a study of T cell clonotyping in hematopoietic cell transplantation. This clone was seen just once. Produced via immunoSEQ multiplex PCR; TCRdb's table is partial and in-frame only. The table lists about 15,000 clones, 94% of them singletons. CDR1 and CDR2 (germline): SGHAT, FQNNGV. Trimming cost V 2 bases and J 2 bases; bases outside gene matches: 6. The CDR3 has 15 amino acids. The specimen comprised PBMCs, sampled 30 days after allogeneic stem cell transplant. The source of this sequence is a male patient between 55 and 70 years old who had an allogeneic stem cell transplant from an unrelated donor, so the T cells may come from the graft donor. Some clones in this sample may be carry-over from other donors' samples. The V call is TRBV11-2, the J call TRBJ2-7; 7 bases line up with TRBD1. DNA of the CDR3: TGTGCCAGCAGCTTATCGGGACAGACGACCTACGAGCAGTACTTC. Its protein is CASSLSGQTTYEQYF.